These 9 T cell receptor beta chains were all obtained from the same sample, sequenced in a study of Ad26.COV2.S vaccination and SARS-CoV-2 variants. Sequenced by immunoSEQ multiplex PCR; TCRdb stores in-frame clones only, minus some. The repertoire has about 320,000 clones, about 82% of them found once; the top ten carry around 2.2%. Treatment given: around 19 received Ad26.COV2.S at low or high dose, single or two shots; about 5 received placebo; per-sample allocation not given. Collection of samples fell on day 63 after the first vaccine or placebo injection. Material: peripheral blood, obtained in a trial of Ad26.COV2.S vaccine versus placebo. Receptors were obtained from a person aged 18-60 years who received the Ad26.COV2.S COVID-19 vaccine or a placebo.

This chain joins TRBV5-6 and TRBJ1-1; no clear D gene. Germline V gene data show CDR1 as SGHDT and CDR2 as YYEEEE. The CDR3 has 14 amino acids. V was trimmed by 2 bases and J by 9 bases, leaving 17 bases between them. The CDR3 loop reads CASSFRAINSQAFF. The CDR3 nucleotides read TGTGCCAGCAGCTTTCGGGCCATTAACTCCCAAGCTTTCTTT. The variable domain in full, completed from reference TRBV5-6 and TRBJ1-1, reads DAGVTQSPTHLIKTRGQQVTLRCSPKSGHDTVSWYQQALGQGPQFIFQYYEEEERQRGNFPDRFSGHQFPNYSSELNVNALLLGDSALYLCASSFRAINSQAFFGQGTRLTVV.

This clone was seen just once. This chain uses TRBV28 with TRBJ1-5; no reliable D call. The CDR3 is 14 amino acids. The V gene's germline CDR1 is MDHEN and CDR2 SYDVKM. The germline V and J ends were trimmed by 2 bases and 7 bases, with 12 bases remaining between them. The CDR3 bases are TGTGCCAGCAGTTTAGTCTGGGCGGACCAGCCCCAGCATTTT. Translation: CASSLVWADQPQHF.

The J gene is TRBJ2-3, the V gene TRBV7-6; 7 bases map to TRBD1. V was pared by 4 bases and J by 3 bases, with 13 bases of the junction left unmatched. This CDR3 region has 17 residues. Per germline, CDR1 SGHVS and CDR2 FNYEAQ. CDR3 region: CASSSSPDRVVTDTQYF. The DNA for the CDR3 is TGTGCCAGCAGCTCAAGCCCCGACAGGGTTGTAACAGATACGCAGTATTTT.

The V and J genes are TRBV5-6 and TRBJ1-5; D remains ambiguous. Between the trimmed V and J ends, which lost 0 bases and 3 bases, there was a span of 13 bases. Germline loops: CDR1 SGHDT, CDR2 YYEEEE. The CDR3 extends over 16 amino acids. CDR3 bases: TGTGCCAGCAGCTTGGCGGGCCGACCGAACAATCAGCCCCAGCATTTT. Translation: CASSLAGRPNNQPQHF.

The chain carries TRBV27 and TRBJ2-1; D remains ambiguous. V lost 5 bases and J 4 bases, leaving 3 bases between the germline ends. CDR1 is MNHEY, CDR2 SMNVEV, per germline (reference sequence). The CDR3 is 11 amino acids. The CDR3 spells CASSGYNEQFF. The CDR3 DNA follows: TGTGCCAGCAGTGGGTACAATGAGCAGTTCTTC.

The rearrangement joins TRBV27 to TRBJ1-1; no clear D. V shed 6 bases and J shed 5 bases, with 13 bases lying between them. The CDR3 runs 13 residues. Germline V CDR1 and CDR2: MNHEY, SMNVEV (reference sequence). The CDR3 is CASSTLDVTEAFF. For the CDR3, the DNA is TGTGCCAGCAGCACCCTGGATGTAACTGAAGCTTTCTTT.

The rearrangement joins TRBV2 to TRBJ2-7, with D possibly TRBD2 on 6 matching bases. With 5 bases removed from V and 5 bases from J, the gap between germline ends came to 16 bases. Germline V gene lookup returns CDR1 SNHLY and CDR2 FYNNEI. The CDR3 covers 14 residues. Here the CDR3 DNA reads TGTGCCAGCAGTACCTCCCGGGGCGGGGACGAGCAGTACTTC. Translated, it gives CASSTSRGGDEQYF.

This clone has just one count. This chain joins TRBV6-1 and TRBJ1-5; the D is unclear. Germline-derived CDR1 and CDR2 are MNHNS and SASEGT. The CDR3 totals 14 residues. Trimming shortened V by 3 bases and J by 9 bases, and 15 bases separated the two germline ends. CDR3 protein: CASSERVNQGPQHF. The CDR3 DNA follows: TGTGCCAGCAGTGAGCGCGTAAACCAAGGGCCCCAGCATTTT.

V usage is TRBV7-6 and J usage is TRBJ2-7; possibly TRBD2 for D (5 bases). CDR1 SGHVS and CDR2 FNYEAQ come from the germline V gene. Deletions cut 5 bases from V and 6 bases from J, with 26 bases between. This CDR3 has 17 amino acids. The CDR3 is CASSPTGGRGTLGEQYF. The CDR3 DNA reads TGTGCCAGCAGCCCCACTGGAGGTAGAGGAACCCTAGGCGAGCAGTACTTC.